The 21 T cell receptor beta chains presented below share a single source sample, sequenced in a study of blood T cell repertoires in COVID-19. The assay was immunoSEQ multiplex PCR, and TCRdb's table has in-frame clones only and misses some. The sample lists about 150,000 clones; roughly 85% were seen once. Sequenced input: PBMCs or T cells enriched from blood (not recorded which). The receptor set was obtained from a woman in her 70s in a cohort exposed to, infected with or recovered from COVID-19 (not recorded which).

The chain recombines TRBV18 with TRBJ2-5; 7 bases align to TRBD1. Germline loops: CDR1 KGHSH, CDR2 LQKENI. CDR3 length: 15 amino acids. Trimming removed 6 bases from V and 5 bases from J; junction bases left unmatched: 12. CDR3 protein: CASSQNDRAVETQYF. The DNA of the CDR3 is TGTGCCAGCTCGCAGAACGACAGGGCCGTCGAGACCCAGTACTTC.

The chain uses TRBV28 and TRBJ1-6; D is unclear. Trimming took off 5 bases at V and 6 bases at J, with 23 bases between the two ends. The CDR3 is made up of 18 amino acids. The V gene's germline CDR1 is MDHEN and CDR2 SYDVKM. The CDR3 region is CASSPSSSAPRVNSPLHF. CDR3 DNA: TGTGCCAGCAGTCCCTCCTCGTCCGCACCTCGAGTTAATTCACCCCTCCACTTT.

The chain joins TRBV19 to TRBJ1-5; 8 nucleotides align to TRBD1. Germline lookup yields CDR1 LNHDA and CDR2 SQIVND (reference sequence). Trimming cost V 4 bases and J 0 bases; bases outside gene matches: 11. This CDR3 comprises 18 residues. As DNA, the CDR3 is TGTGCCAGTAGTACCCCAGGGGGCAGGGGATATAGCAATCAGCCCCAGCATTTT. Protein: CASSTPGGRGYSNQPQHF.

The CDR3 spells CASSPGQSTNEKLFF. CDR3 nucleotides: TGTGCCAGCAGCCCCGGACAGTCAACTAATGAAAAACTGTTTTTT. The rearrangement joins TRBV7-9 to TRBJ1-4; possibly TRBD1 for D (6 bases). Germline assignment: CDR1 SEHNR and CDR2 FQNEAQ (reference sequence). Trimming pared 5 bases from V and 0 bases from J, leaving 10 bases between. The length of the CDR3 is 15 residues.

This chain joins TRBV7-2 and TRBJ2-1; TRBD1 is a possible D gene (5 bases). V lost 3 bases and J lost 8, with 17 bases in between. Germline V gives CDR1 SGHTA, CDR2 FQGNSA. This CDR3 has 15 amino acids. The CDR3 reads CASSLGFRGADEQFF. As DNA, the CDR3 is TGTGCCAGCAGCTTGGGCTTTCGTGGGGCGGATGAGCAGTTCTTC.

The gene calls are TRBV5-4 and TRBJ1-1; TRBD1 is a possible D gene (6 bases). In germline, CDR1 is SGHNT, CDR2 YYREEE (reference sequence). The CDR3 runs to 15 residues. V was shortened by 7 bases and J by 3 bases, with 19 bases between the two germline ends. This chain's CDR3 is CASPAVGAGDTEAFF. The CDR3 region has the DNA TGTGCCAGCCCGGCCGTGGGGGCGGGGGACACTGAAGCTTTCTTT.

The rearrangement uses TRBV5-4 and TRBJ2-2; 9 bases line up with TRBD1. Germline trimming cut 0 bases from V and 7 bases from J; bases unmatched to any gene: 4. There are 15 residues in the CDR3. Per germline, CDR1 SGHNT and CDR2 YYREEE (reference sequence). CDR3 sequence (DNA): TGTGCCAGCAGCTTGGTACAGGGGGCGGGCGGGGAGCTGTTTTTT. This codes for CASSLVQGAGGELFF. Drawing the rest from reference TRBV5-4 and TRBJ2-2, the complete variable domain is ETGVTQSPTHLIKTRGQQVTLRCSSQSGHNTVSWYQQALGQGPQFIFQYYREEENGRGNFPPRFSGLQFPNYSSELNVNALELDDSALYLCASSLVQGAGGELFFGEGSRLTVL.

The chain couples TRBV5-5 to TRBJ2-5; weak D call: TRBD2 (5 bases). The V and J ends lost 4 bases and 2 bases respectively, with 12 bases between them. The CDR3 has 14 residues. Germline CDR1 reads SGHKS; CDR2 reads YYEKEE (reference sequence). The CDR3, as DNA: TGTGCCAGCAGCCCCCTTTCGGGGCAAGAGACCCAGTACTTC. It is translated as CASSPLSGQETQYF.

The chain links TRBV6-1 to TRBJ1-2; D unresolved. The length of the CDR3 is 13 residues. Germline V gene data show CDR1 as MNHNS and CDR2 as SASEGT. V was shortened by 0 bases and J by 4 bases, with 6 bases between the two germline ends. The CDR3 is CASSEAPSYGYTF. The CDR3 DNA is TGTGCCAGCAGTGAAGCCCCCTCCTATGGCTACACCTTC.

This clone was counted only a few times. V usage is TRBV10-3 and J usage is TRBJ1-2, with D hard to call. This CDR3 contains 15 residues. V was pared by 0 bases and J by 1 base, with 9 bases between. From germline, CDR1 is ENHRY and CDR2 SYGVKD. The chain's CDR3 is CAISESYGSNYGYTF. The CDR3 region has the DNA TGTGCCATCAGTGAGTCATACGGGAGTAACTATGGCTACACCTTC.

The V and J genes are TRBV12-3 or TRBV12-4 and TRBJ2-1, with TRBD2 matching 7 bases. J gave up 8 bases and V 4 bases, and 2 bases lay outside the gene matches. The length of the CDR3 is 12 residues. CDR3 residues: CASSSTSYEQFF. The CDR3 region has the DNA TGTGCCAGCAGTTCGACTAGCTATGAGCAGTTCTTC.

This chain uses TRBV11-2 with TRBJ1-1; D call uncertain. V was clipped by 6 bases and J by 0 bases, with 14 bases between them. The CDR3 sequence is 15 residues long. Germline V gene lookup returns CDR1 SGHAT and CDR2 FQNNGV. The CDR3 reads CASSPSVQMNTEAFF. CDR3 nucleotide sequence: TGTGCCAGCAGTCCCAGCGTCCAGATGAACACTGAAGCTTTCTTT.

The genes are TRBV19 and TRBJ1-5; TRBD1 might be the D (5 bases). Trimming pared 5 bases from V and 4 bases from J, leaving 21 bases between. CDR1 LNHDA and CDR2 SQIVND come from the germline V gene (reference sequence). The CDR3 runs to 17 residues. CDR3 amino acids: CASSFTGRGLDNQPQHF. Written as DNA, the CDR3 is TGTGCCAGTAGTTTTACAGGAAGAGGCCTAGATAATCAGCCCCAGCATTTT.

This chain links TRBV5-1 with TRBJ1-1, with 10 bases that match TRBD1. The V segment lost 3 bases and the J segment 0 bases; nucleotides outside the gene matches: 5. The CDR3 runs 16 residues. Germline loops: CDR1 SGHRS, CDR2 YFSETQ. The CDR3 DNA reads TGCGCCAGCAGCTGGGGGACAGGGGACATGAACACTGAAGCTTTCTTT. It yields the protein CASSWGTGDMNTEAFF.

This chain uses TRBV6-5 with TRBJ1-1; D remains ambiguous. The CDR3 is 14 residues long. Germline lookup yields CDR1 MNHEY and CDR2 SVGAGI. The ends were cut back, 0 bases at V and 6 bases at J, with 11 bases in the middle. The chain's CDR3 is CASSYSIPAAEAFF. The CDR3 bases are TGTGCCAGCAGTTACTCGATTCCGGCGGCTGAAGCTTTCTTT.

CDR3 bases: TGCAGCGTTGAAGAGGGGCGGACGAGCTCCTACAATGAGCAGTTCTTC. The encoded protein is CSVEEGRTSSYNEQFF. The V call is TRBV29-1, the J call TRBJ2-1; D might be TRBD1 (5 bases). The V end lost 0 bases, the J end lost 0 bases, and 12 bases lay between the germline ends. The CDR3 sequence is 16 residues long. Germline V gene data show CDR1 as SQVTM and CDR2 as ANQGSEA.

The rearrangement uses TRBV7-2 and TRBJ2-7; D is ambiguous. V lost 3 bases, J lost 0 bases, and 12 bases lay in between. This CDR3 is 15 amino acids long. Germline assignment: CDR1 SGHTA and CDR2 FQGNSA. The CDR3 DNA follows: TGTGCCAGCAGCTTTGTGCGGCAAAGCTCCTACGAGCAGTACTTC. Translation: CASSFVRQSSYEQYF. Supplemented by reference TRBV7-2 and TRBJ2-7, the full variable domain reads GAGVSQSPSNKVTEKGKDVELRCDPISGHTALYWYRQSLGQGLEFLIYFQGNSAPDKSGLPSDRFSAERTGGSVSTLTIQRTQQEDSAVYLCASSFVRQSSYEQYFGPGTRLTVT.

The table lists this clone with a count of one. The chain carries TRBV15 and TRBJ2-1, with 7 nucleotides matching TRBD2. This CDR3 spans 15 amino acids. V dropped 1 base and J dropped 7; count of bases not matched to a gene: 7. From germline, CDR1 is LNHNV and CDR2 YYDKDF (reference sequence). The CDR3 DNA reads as TGTGCCACCAGCAGAGGGGGGGGAGGTAGGAATGAGCAGTTCTTC. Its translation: CATSRGGGGRNEQFF.

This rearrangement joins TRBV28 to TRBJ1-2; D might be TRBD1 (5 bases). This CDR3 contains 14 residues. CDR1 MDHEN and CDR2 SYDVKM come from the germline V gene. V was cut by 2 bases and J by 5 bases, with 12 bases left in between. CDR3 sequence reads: CASSLGQGGYGYTF. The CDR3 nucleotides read TGTGCCAGCAGTTTAGGCCAGGGAGGATATGGCTACACCTTC.

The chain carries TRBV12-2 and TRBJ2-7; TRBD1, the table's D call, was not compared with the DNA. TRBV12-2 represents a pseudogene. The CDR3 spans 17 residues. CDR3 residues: CASRLAPPGQGSYEQYF. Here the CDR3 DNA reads TGTGCAAGTCGCTTAGCGCCTCCGGGACAGGGCTCCTACGAGCAGTACTTC.

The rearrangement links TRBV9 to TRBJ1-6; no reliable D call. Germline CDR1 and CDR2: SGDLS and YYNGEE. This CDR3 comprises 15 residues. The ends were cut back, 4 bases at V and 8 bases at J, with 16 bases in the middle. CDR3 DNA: TGTGCCAGCAGCTTCCGGGAACTCGGGGATTCACCCCTCCACTTT. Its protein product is CASSFRELGDSPLHF.